This TCR beta chain was profiled in a study of blood T cells in healthy people across ages. The extraction recovered at least 5.5 micrograms of total RNA per sample. The germline V gene has CDR1 SGHTA and CDR2 FQGNSA. The CDR3 loop spans 15 amino acids. V was clipped by 1 base and J by 4 bases, with 11 bases between them. With a J-beta primer mix and a sample-barcoded 5' primer, a second PCR ran roughly 7 to 11 cycles. Every sample gave at least 2.5 million paired-end reads containing CDR3. TCRdb itself ran the 5' RACE reads through MiXCR, one entry per CDR3 protein. Of over 1,500,000 distinct CDR3 sequences in the sample, around 40% were seen once.

The specimen was blood. The clonotype originates from a human donor in good health. The chain joins TRBV7-2 to TRBJ2-1; TRBD1 is a possible D gene (5 bases). In DNA form, the CDR3 reads TGTGCCAGCAGCTTAGTACAGGCCCAATACAATGAGCAGTTCTTC. Amino acid sequence: CASSLVQAQYNEQFF.